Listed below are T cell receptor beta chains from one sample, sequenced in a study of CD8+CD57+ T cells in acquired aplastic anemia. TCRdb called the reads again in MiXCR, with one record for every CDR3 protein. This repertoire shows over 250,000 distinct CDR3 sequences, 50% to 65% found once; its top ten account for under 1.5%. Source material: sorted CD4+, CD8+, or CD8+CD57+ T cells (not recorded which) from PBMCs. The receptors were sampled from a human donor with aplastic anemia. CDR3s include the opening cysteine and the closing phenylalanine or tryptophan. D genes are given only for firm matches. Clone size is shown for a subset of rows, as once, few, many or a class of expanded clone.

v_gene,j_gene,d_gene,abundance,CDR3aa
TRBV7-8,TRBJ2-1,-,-,CASSPIANEQFF
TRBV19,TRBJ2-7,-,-,CASSMRVVDEQYF
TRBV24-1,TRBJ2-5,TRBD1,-,CATSDGTGRETQYF
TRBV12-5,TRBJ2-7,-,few,CASSSVGYEQYF
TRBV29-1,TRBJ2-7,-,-,CSVGARGSYYEQYF
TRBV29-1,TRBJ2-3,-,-,CSVEGAAPDTQYF
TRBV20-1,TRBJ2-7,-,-,CSARAPNSYEQYF
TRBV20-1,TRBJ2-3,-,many,CSARWGIYNEQYF
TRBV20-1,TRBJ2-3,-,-,CSARLAGTDTQYF
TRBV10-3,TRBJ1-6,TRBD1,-,CAISGSRGHSPLHF
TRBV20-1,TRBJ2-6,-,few,CSASRGHRLTF
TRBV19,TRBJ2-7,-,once,CASSIGGLSYEQYF
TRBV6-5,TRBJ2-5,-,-,CASSSGEETQYF
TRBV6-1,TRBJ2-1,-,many,CASRPSLAGEQFF
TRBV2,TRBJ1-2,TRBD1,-,CASSTLPQGDGYTF
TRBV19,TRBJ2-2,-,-,CASTGTGELFF
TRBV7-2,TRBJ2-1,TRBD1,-,CASAVGTANNEQFF
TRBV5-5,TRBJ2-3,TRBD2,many,CASSLRQGGDTQYF
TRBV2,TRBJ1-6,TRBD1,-,CASREHRGTSPLHF
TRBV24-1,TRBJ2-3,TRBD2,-,CATNVAGGGPDTQYF
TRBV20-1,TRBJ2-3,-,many,CSAPSRTDTQYF
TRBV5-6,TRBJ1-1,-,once,CASSITRGNTEAFF
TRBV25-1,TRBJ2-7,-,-,CASSERGAGGGRQYF
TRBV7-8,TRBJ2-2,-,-,CASSLFTPGNTGELFF
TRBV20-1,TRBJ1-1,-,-,CSATPSSWRGEAFF
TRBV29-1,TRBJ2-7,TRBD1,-,CSVVGQSYEQYF
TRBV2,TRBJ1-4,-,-,CASRANEKLFF
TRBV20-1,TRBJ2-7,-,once,CSASGISSYEQCF
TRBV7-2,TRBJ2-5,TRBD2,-,CASSLMRGGETQYF
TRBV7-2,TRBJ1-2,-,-,CASSTRTEGYGYTF
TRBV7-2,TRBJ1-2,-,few,CASSLEGDGYTF
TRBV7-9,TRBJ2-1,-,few,CASSPTGRRRSYNEQFF
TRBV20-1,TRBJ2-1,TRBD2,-,CSARGGGLRNEQFF
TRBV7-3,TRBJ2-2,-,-,CASSPLDTETGELFF
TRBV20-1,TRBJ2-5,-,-,CSARASTGTVKETQYF
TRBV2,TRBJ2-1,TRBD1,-,CASRRVIEGAGNEQFF
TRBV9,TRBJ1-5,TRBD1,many,CASSVRRTGAVPNQPQHF
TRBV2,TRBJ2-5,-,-,CASSVGTSPETQYF
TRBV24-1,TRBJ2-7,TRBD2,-,CATGLAGAHEQYF
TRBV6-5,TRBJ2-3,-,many,CASSRDGTDTQYF
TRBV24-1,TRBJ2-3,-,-,CATSDLRGTDTQYF
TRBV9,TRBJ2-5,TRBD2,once,CASSALAGGRKETQYF
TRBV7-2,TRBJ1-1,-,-,CASSLDGINTEAFF
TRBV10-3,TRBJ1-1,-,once,CAISALDTGGTEAFF
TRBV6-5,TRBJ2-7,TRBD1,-,CASSYWTGPYEQYF
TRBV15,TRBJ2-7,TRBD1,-,CATRTGVAYEQYF
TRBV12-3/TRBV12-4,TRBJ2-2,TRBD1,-,CASSRTGTGEPFF
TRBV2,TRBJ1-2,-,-,CASSELARSYGYTF
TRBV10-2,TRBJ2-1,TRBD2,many,CASRLAGGTYNEQFF
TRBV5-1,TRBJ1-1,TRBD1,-,CASSLDGTGNTEAFF
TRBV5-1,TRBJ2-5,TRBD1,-,CASCQDRVGRETQYF
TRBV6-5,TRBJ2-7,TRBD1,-,CASSYAGGIYEQYF
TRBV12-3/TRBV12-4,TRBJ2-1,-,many,CASSLLNRQYNEQFF
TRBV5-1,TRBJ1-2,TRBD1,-,CASTPGRTGVGYGYTF